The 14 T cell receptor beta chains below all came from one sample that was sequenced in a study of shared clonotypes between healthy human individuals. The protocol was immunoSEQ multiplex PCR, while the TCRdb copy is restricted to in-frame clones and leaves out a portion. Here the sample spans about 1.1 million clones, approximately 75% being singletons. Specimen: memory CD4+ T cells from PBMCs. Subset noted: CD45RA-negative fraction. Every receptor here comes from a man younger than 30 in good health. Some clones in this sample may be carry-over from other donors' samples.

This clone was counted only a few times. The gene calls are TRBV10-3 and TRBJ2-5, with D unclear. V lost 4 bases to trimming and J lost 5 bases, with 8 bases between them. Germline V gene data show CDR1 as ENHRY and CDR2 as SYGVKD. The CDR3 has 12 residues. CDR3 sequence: CAISGQRETQYF. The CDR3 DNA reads TGTGCCATCAGTGGACAACGGGAGACCCAGTACTTC.

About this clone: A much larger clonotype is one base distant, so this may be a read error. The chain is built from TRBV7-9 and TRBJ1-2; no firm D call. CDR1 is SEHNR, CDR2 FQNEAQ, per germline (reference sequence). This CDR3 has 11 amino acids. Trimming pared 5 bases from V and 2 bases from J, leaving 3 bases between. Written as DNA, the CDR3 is TGTGCCAGCAGCATGAACTATGGCTACACCTTC. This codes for CASSMNYGYTF.

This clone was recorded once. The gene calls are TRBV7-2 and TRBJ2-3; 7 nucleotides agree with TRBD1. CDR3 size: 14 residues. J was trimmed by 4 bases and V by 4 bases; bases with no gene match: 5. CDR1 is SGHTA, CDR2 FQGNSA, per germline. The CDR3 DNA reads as TGTGCCAGCAGCTCGACAGGGTTTGCAGATACGCAGTATTTT. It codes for CASSSTGFADTQYF.

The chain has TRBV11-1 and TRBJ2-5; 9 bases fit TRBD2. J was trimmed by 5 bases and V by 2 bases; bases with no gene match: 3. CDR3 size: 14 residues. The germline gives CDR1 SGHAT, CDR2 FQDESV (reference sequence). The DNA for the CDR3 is TGTGCCAGCAGCTTACTTACTAGCGGGGAGACCCAGTACTTC. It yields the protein CASSLLTSGETQYF.

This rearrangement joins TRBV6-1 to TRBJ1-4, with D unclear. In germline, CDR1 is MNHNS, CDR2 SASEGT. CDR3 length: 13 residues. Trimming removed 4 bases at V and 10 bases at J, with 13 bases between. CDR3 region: CASSALETGKLFF. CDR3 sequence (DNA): TGTGCCAGCAGTGCCTTAGAGACGGGAAAACTGTTTTTT.

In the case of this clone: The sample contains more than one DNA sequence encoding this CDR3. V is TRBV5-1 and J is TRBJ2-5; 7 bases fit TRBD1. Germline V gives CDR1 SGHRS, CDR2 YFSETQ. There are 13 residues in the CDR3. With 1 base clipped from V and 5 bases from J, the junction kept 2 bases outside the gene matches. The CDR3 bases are TGCGCCAGCAGCTTGACAGGGGAGGAGACCCAGTACTTC. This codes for CASSLTGEETQYF.

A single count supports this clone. The CDR3 DNA follows: TGTGCCATCAGTGAACAGAGGGGTTCCTACGAGCAGTACTTC. Its protein product is CAISEQRGSYEQYF. The V and J genes are TRBV10-3 and TRBJ2-7; D possibly uses TRBD1 or TRBD2 (5 bases each). Germline CDR1 ENHRY, CDR2 SYGVKD. The CDR3 loop spans 14 amino acids. V shed 3 bases and J shed 1 base, with 10 bases lying between them.

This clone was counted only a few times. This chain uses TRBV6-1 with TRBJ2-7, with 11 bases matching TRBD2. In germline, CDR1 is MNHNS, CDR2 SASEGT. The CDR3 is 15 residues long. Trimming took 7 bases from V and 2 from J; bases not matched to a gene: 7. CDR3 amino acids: CASTTSGSEAYEQYF. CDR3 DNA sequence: TGTGCCAGCACCACTAGCGGGAGTGAGGCCTACGAGCAGTACTTC.

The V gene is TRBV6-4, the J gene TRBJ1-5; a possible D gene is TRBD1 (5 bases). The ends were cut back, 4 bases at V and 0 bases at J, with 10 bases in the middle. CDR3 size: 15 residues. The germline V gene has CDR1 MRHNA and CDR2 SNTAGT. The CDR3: CASSASGDSNQPQHF. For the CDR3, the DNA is TGTGCCAGCAGTGCCTCGGGGGATAGCAATCAGCCCCAGCATTTT.

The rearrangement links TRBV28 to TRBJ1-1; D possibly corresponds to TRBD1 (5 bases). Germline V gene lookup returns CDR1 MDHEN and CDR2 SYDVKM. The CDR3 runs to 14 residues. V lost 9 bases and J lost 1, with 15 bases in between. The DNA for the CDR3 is TGTGCCAGTTGGTCCGGGGCGAGGAACACTGAAGCTTTCTTT. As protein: CASWSGARNTEAFF.

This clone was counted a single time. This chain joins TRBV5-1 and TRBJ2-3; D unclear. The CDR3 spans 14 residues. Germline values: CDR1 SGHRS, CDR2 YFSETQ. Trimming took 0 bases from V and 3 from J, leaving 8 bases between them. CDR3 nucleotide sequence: TGCGCCAGCAGCTTGGCGACGTTAACAGATACGCAGTATTTT. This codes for CASSLATLTDTQYF.

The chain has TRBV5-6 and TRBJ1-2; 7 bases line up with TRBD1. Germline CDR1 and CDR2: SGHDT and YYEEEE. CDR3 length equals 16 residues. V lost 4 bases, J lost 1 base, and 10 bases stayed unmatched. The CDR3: CASSPRLRGSNYGYTF. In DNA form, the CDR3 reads TGTGCCAGCAGCCCCCGGCTCAGGGGGAGTAACTATGGCTACACCTTC. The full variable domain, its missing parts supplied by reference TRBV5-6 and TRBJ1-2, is DAGVTQSPTHLIKTRGQQVTLRCSPKSGHDTVSWYQQALGQGPQFIFQYYEEEERQRGNFPDRFSGHQFPNYSSELNVNALLLGDSALYLCASSPRLRGSNYGYTFGSGTRLTVV.

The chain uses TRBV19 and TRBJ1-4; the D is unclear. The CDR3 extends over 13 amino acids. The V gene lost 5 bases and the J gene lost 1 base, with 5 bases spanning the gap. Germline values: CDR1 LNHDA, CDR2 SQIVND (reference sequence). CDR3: CASSSRTNEKLFF. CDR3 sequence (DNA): TGTGCCAGTAGTTCCAGAACTAATGAAAAACTGTTTTTT.

CDR3 sequence reads: CASSLKGHEQYF. In nucleotides, the CDR3 is TGTGCCAGCAGCCTCAAGGGCCACGAGCAGTACTTC. This chain connects TRBV5-6 to TRBJ2-7; D is undetermined. Per the germline V gene, CDR1 is SGHDT and CDR2 is YYEEEE. The V gene lost 4 bases and the J gene lost 5 bases, with 10 bases spanning the gap. The CDR3 is made up of 12 amino acids. Drawing the rest from reference TRBV5-6 and TRBJ2-7, the complete variable domain is DAGVTQSPTHLIKTRGQQVTLRCSPKSGHDTVSWYQQALGQGPQFIFQYYEEEERQRGNFPDRFSGHQFPNYSSELNVNALLLGDSALYLCASSLKGHEQYFGPGTRLTVT.